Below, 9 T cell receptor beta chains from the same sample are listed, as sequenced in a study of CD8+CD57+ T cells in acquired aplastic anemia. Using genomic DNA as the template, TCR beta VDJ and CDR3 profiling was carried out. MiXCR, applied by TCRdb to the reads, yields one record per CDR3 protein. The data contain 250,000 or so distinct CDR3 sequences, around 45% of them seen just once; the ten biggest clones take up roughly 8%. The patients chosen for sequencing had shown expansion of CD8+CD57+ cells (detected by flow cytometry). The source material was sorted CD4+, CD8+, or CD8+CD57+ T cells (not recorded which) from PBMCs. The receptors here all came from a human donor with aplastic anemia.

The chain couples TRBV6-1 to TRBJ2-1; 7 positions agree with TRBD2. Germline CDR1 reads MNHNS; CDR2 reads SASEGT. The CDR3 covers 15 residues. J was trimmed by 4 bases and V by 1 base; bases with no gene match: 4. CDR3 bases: TGTGCCAGCAGTGAAGGAGCGGGGTCTTACAATGAGCAGTTCTTC. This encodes CASSEGAGSYNEQFF.

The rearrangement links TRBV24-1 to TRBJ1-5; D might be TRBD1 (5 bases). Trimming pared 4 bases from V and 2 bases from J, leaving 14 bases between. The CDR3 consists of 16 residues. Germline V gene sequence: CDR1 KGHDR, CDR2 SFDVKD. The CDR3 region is CATSETAGMGNQPQHF. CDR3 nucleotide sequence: TGTGCCACCAGTGAGACAGCCGGGATGGGCAATCAGCCCCAGCATTTT.

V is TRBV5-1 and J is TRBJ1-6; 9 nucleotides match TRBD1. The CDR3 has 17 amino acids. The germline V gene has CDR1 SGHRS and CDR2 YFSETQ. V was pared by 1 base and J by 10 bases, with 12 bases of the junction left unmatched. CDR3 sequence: CASSLYPGQGEGSPLHF. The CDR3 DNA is TGCGCCAGCAGCTTGTACCCGGGACAGGGAGAAGGGTCACCCCTCCACTTT.

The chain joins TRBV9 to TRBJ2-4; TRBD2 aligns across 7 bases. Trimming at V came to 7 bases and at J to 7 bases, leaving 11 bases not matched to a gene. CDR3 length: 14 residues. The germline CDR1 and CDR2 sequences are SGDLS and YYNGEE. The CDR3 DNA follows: TGTGCCAGCCCAAACGGGAGGCCGGGGAACATTCAGTACTTC. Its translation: CASPNGRPGNIQYF.

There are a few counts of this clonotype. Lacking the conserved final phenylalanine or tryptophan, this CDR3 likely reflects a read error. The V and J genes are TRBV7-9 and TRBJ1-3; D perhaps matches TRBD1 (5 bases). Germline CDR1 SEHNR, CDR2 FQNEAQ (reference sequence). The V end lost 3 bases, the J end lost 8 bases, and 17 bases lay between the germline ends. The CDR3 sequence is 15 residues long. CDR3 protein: CASSLGTTDQDTIYL. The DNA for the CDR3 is TGTGCCAGCAGCTTGGGGACCACGGATCAGGACACCATATATCTT.

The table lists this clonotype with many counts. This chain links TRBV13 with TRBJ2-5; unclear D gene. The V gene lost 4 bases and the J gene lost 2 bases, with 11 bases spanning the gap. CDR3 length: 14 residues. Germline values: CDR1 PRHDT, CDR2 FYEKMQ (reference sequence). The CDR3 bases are TGTGCCAGCAGCTCGGAGCGAGAGCAAGAGACCCAGTACTTC. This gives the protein CASSSEREQETQYF.

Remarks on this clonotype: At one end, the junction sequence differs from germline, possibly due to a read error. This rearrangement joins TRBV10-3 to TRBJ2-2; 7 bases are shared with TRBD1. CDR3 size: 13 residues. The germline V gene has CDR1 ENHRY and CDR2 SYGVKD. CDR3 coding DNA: TGTGCCAGCAGTCAGACAGGGTTCGGGGAGCTGTTTTTT. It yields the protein CASSQTGFGELFF.

The CDR3 loop reads CASSESPLSRATDYEQYF. As DNA, the CDR3 is TGCGCCAGCAGTGAGTCTCCCTTAAGCAGGGCCACAGACTACGAGCAGTACTTC. This rearrangement joins TRBV10-1 to TRBJ2-7, with D possibly being TRBD1 (5 bases). The V gene's germline CDR1 is WNHNN and CDR2 SYGVQD (reference sequence). The CDR3 consists of 18 residues. V dropped 0 bases and J dropped 3 bases, with 21 bases sitting between them.

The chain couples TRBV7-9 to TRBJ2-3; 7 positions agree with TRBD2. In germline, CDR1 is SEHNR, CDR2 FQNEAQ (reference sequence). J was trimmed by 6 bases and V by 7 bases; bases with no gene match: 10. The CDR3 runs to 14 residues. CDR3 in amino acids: CASTASGAFDTQYF. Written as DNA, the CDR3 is TGTGCCAGCACAGCTAGCGGAGCTTTTGATACGCAGTATTTT.